A single sample gave rise to the 31 T cell receptor beta chains below, sequenced in a study of early T cells in non-severe SARS-CoV-2 infection. TCRdb re-called the 5' RACE reads through MiXCR, storing one row per CDR3 protein. The sample contains about 49,000 distinct CDR3 sequences, more than 5.5% of which appear only once. The source was whole blood, collected at baseline. The receptors come from an adult who was a healthcare worker with PCR-confirmed SARS-CoV-2 infection or an uninfected control (not recorded which).

This clonotype has a count of ten or more. The rearrangement joins TRBV20-1 to TRBJ2-1; the D gene is possibly TRBD2 (7 bases). V shed 0 bases and J shed 4 bases, with 19 bases lying between them. The CDR3 is made up of 17 amino acids. The germline gives CDR1 DFQATT, CDR2 SNEGSKA (reference sequence). CDR3 sequence reads: CSARDQFRGAGYNEQFF. The CDR3 region has the DNA TGCAGTGCTAGAGATCAGTTTCGGGGGGCGGGTTACAATGAGCAGTTCTTC.

Many counts were recorded for this clonotype. The chain joins TRBV30 to TRBJ1-3, with a tentative D call TRBD1 (5 bases). This CDR3 is 14 amino acids long. Deletions cut 1 base from V and 0 bases from J, with 7 bases between. Germline values: CDR1 GTSNPN, CDR2 SVGIG (reference sequence). The CDR3 DNA follows: TGTGCCTGGAGTGAGGGGTTCTCTGGAAACACCATATATTTT. This encodes CAWSEGFSGNTIYF. Using reference TRBV30 and TRBJ1-3 for the parts outside the CDR3, the full variable domain is SQTIHQWPATLVQPVGSPLSLECTVEGTSNPNLYWYRQAAGRGLQLLFYSVGIGQISSEVPQNLSASRPQDRQFILSSKKLLLSDSGFYLCAWSEGFSGNTIYFGEGSWLTVV.

The V call is TRBV27, the J call TRBJ1-1; 7 positions agree with TRBD1. The CDR3 sequence is 15 residues long. The junction had 8 bases not matched to a gene; V was cut back by 7 bases and J by 0 bases. CDR1 MNHEY and CDR2 SMNVEV come from the germline V gene (reference sequence). The CDR3 DNA reads TGTGCCAGCAATGCTCACAGGGGCATGAACACTGAAGCTTTCTTT. Its protein is CASNAHRGMNTEAFF.

Ten or more counts support this clonotype. The chain employs TRBV5-4 and TRBJ2-5; D remains ambiguous. The CDR3 is 12 amino acids. Trimming stripped 2 bases from V and 0 bases from J, with 2 bases between. The germline V gene has CDR1 SGHNT and CDR2 YYREEE (reference sequence). The CDR3 bases are TGTGCCAGCAGCTTAAACCAAGAGACCCAGTACTTC. Protein sequence: CASSLNQETQYF.

This clonotype has at least ten counts. The rearrangement uses TRBV6-2 or TRBV6-3 and TRBJ2-4; 8 bases match TRBD1. This CDR3 contains 13 residues. Germline V gives CDR1 MNHEY, CDR2 SVGEGT. The junction had 0 bases not matched to a gene; V was cut back by 0 bases and J by 8 bases. CDR3 loop: CASSYSDRDIQYF. CDR3 in DNA: TGTGCCAGCAGTTACTCGGACAGGGACATTCAGTACTTC.

Only a few counts were recorded for this clonotype. The chain recombines TRBV4-3 with TRBJ1-1; no clear D gene. V was shortened by 4 bases and J by 4 bases, with 10 bases between the two germline ends. In germline, CDR1 is LGHNA, CDR2 YSLEER. There are 13 residues in the CDR3. CDR3 region: CASSRVRATEAFF. The CDR3, as DNA: TGCGCCAGCAGCCGAGTGAGGGCCACTGAAGCTTTCTTT.

This clonotype was recorded at least ten times. DNA of the CDR3: TGTGCCAGCAGTGTGGGCTCCCACGGTGGCTACACCTTC. Its protein is CASSVGSHGGYTF. The rearrangement uses TRBV25-1 and TRBJ1-2, with D unresolved. V gave up 4 bases and J gave up 7 bases, with 13 bases separating them. The germline CDR1 and CDR2 sequences are MGHDK and SYGVNS. The CDR3 extends over 13 amino acids.

V gene TRBV4-3 combines with J gene TRBJ2-7, with unresolved D. V shed 1 base and J shed 0 bases, with 7 bases lying between them. Per germline, CDR1 LGHNA and CDR2 YSLEER. This CDR3 has 14 residues. The CDR3: CASSQGLTSYEQYF. DNA for the CDR3: TGCGCCAGCAGCCAAGGGCTTACCTCCTACGAGCAGTACTTC.

For this clonotype: A much larger clone sits a single nucleotide away, making a read error possible. V usage is TRBV7-9 and J usage is TRBJ1-2, with D unclear. The germline V gene has CDR1 SEHNR and CDR2 FQNEAQ (reference sequence). This CDR3 comprises 14 residues. The DNA of the CDR3 is TGTGGCAGCAGCTTGGAAGCAGTTAACTATGGCTACACCTTC. Translating gives CGSSLEAVNYGYTF.

At least ten counts were recorded for this clonotype. The chain uses TRBV5-1 and TRBJ1-2; possibly TRBD1 for D (5 bases). Trimming took 0 bases from V and 6 from J, leaving 9 bases between them. In germline, CDR1 is SGHRS, CDR2 YFSETQ. The CDR3 contains 13 residues. The CDR3 spells CASSLEGRDGYTF. DNA for the CDR3: TGCGCCAGCAGCTTGGAGGGGCGTGATGGCTACACCTTC.

This clonotype has only a few counts. The chain recombines TRBV7-9 with TRBJ2-1; D is perhaps TRBD2 (6 bases). Germline-derived CDR1 and CDR2 are SEHNR and FQNEAQ (reference sequence). The CDR3 sequence is 14 residues long. Trimming stripped 1 base from V and 8 bases from J, with 12 bases between. CDR3: CASSLVAGFDEQFF. Written as DNA, the CDR3 is TGTGCCAGCAGCTTAGTGGCGGGGTTCGATGAGCAGTTCTTC. Full variable domain (missing parts from reference TRBV7-9 and TRBJ2-1): DTGVSQNPRHKITKRGQNVTFRCDPISEHNRLYWYRQTLGQGPEFLTYFQNEAQLEKSRLLSDRFSAERPKGSFSTLEIQRTEQGDSAMYLCASSLVAGFDEQFFGPGTRLTVL.

This clonotype was seen ten or more times. This chain joins TRBV5-1 and TRBJ2-1; D gene unclear. The V end lost 0 bases, the J end lost 7 bases, and 8 bases lay between the germline ends. CDR1 and CDR2 (germline): SGHRS, YFSETQ. This CDR3 has 13 residues. CDR3 in amino acids: CASSLVVGNEQFF. Written as DNA, the CDR3 is TGCGCCAGCAGCTTGGTCGTGGGAAATGAGCAGTTCTTC.

This clonotype has ten or more counts. The chain links TRBV5-4 to TRBJ2-1; D unclear. The germline V gene has CDR1 SGHNT and CDR2 YYREEE (reference sequence). The CDR3 is made up of 13 amino acids. V shed 0 bases and J shed 8 bases, with 9 bases lying between them. The CDR3 nucleotides are TGTGCCAGCAGCTTGGTTAGGGCGGATGAGCAGTTCTTC. Encoded protein: CASSLVRADEQFF.

The chain couples TRBV7-8 to TRBJ1-1; TRBD1 matches 7 bases. The CDR3 consists of 15 residues. Trimming took 5 bases from V and 3 from J; bases not matched to a gene: 9. Per germline, CDR1 SGHVS and CDR2 FQNEAQ. The chain's CDR3 is CASSRRGKIDTEAFF. As DNA, the CDR3 is TGTGCCAGCAGCCGCAGGGGGAAAATTGACACTGAAGCTTTCTTT. Full variable domain (rest looked up from reference TRBV7-8 and TRBJ1-1): GAGVSQSPRYKVAKRGQDVALRCDPISGHVSLFWYQQALGQGPEFLTYFQNEAQLDKSGLPSDRFFAERPEGSVSTLKIQRTQQEDSAVYLCASSRRGKIDTEAFFGQGTRLTVV.

This clonotype came up a few times. This chain uses TRBV4-3 with TRBJ1-3; D is ambiguous. The ends were cut back, 4 bases at V and 0 bases at J, with 10 bases in the middle. The V gene's germline CDR1 is LGHNA and CDR2 YSLEER. The CDR3 length is 15 residues. The DNA for the CDR3 is TGCGCCAGCAGCCTTGACCGGAGCTCTGGAAACACCATATATTTT. It specifies CASSLDRSSGNTIYF.

This clonotype appeared many times. The chain couples TRBV30 to TRBJ1-2; TRBD1 might be the D (6 bases). The CDR3 spans 15 residues. V was shortened by 3 bases and J by 2 bases, with 16 bases between the two germline ends. CDR1 and CDR2 from the germline V gene are GTSNPN and SVGIG (reference sequence). The CDR3 protein is CAWSSGESSNYGYTF. Written as DNA, the CDR3 is TGTGCCTGGAGCTCAGGGGAGAGTTCCAACTATGGCTACACCTTC.

This clonotype was recorded at least ten times. The chain carries TRBV3-1 and TRBJ2-2, with a weak D call TRBD1 (5 bases). Trimming shortened V by 1 base and J by 5 bases, and 11 bases separated the two germline ends. The CDR3 loop spans 15 amino acids. Germline V gives CDR1 LGHDT, CDR2 YNNKEL (reference sequence). CDR3 in DNA: TGTGCCAGCAGCCAAGGCAGGGCACCGACCGGGGAGCTGTTTTTT. It is translated as CASSQGRAPTGELFF.

In nucleotides, the CDR3 is TGTGCCAGCAGTCCCCCGGGGTACGCGTTGGCCAAAAACATTCAGTACTTC. As protein: CASSPPGYALAKNIQYF. The genes are TRBV7-8 and TRBJ2-4, with a weak D call TRBD2 (5 bases). The CDR3 extends over 17 amino acids. Germline assignment: CDR1 SGHVS and CDR2 FQNEAQ. Trimming took 6 bases from V and 1 from J, leaving 19 bases between them.

This clonotype was recorded at least ten times. This chain joins TRBV7-2 and TRBJ2-1; 13 bases line up with TRBD2. The CDR3 contains 16 residues. Germline assignment: CDR1 SGHTA and CDR2 FQGNSA. V lost 5 bases to trimming and J lost 10 bases; unmatched junction nucleotides: 11. The CDR3 bases are TGTGCCAGCAGCCCCATCGGACTAGCGGGGGTTGAAGAGCAGTTCTTC. As protein: CASSPIGLAGVEEQFF.

This clonotype was observed a few times. This chain links TRBV5-5 with TRBJ2-1; possibly TRBD2 for D (5 bases). The CDR3 is made up of 15 amino acids. V lost 2 bases to trimming and J lost 7 bases, with 16 bases between them. Germline CDR1 is SGHKS and CDR2 is YYEKEE (reference sequence). CDR3 bases: TGTGCCAGCAGCTTTGATGGGAGTCGTTGGAATGAGCAGTTCTTC. It translates to CASSFDGSRWNEQFF.

Only a few counts were recorded for this clonotype. The chain carries TRBV12-3 or TRBV12-4 and TRBJ1-5, with 8 bases aligning to TRBD1. The CDR3 sequence is 14 residues long. J was trimmed by 6 bases and V by 3 bases; bases with no gene match: 4. CDR3 DNA sequence: TGTGCCAGCAGTTTCTCAGGGGGCGGTCAGCCCCAGCATTTT. Amino acids: CASSFSGGGQPQHF.

This clonotype was seen repeatedly, ten times or more. The rearrangement uses TRBV7-8 and TRBJ2-1; no reliable D call. CDR3 length: 15 amino acids. Germline V CDR1 and CDR2: SGHVS, FQNEAQ. V shed 3 bases and J shed 5 bases, with 14 bases lying between them. The CDR3 region is CASSFPPFGDNEQFF. The CDR3, as DNA: TGTGCCAGCAGCTTCCCCCCCTTCGGTGACAATGAGCAGTTCTTC.

This clonotype was seen at least ten times. This sequence joins TRBV9 and TRBJ1-1; D unresolved. The CDR3 extends over 13 amino acids. Germline CDR1 reads SGDLS; CDR2 reads YYNGEE. Trimming removed 0 bases at V and 6 bases at J, with 9 bases between. CDR3 coding DNA: TGTGCCAGCAGCGTAGCTATGGTTTCTGAAGCTTTCTTT. It yields the protein CASSVAMVSEAFF. The full variable domain, its missing parts supplied by reference TRBV9 and TRBJ1-1, is DSGVTQTPKHLITATGQRVTLRCSPRSGDLSVYWYQQSLDQGLQFLIQYYNGEERAKGNILERFSAQQFPDLHSELNLSSLELGDSALYFCASSVAMVSEAFFGQGTRLTVV.

This clonotype was seen only a few times. The CDR3 bases are TGCGCCAGCAGCTTGGACCAGACGAACACCGGGGAGCTGTTTTTT. This translates into CASSLDQTNTGELFF. The chain uses TRBV5-1 and TRBJ2-2; D is uncertain. This CDR3 is 15 amino acids long. The V end lost 0 bases, the J end lost 0 bases, and 6 bases lay between the germline ends. CDR1 is SGHRS and CDR2 is YFSETQ in the germline V gene.

This clonotype was found many times. This sequence joins TRBV18 and TRBJ2-4; D remains unclear. This CDR3 is 14 amino acids long. Germline-derived CDR1 and CDR2 are KGHSH and LQKENI. V lost 2 bases to trimming and J lost 0 bases, with 5 bases between them. The CDR3 bases are TGTGCCAGCTCACCAGAACTAGCCAAAAACATTCAGTACTTC. It translates to CASSPELAKNIQYF.

In its sample, this clonotype was seen a few times. V usage is TRBV2 and J usage is TRBJ2-3, with D maybe TRBD1 (6 bases). Per germline, CDR1 SNHLY and CDR2 FYNNEI. Trimming shortened V by 7 bases and J by 0 bases, and 11 bases separated the two germline ends. This CDR3 has 14 amino acids. Here the CDR3 reads CASINRGSTDTQYF. DNA of the CDR3: TGTGCCAGCATTAATAGGGGGAGCACAGATACGCAGTATTTT.

This clonotype was counted many times. The V gene is TRBV20-1, the J gene TRBJ2-2; D not resolved. V gave up 4 bases and J gave up 5 bases, with 17 bases separating them. CDR3 size: 15 residues. From germline, CDR1 is DFQATT and CDR2 SNEGSKA (reference sequence). The CDR3 bases are TGCAGTGCTACCTATGGCGACCCGAGAACCGGGGAGCTGTTTTTT. Protein: CSATYGDPRTGELFF.

This clonotype was seen only a few times. An end of the junction does not agree with germline; a read error may underlie this. The V gene is TRBV7-7, the J gene TRBJ2-2; 7 nucleotides agree with TRBD2. This CDR3 region has 14 residues. CDR1 is SSHAT, CDR2 FNYEAQ, per germline (reference sequence). CDR3 in amino acids: CASSGDYNTGELFF. The CDR3, as DNA: TGTGCTAGCAGCGGGGACTACAACACCGGGGAGCTGTTTTTT.

V is TRBV21-1 and J is TRBJ1-2. TRBV21-1 is listed as a pseudogene. This CDR3 has 14 amino acids. The CDR3 coding sequence is TGTGCCAGCAGCAAGCGGGGTCCAGGCGGGGGCTACACCTTC. It translates to CASSKRGPGGGYTF.

This clonotype was counted only a few times. V is TRBV20-1 and J is TRBJ2-1; 9 nucleotides match TRBD2. The CDR3 runs 14 residues. V dropped 5 bases and J dropped 6; count of bases not matched to a gene: 8. Per the germline V gene, CDR1 is DFQATT and CDR2 is SNEGSKA (reference sequence). The CDR3 spells CSASAGGNTNEQFF. The CDR3 DNA follows: TGCAGTGCTTCAGCGGGAGGCAATACCAATGAGCAGTTCTTC.

Many counts were recorded for this clonotype. This chain links TRBV3-2 with TRBJ1-5; the D call in the table, TRBD1, was not verified against the DNA. TRBV3-2 is a recognized pseudogene. The CDR3 length is 17 residues. DNA for the CDR3: TGTGCCAGCAGCCAAGATCTGGGGGGGCATAGCAATCAGCCCCAGCATTTT. Encoded protein: CASSQDLGGHSNQPQHF.